The 23 T cell receptor beta chains presented below share a single source sample, sequenced in a study of CD8 T cells in ankylosing spondylitis. TCRdb reprocessed the 5' RACE reads with MiXCR, giving one entry per CDR3 protein. The sample records 250,000 or so distinct CDR3 sequences, more than 20% being singletons. The source material was blood, either unsorted or a sorted T cell fraction (not recorded which). These receptors all stem from a male donor with ankylosing spondylitis or in good health (not recorded which).

There are many counts of this clonotype. The V call is TRBV18, the J call TRBJ2-1, with unresolved D. CDR3 length: 14 residues. The V end lost 3 bases, the J end lost 6 bases, and 12 bases lay between the germline ends. CDR1 and CDR2 (germline): KGHSH, LQKENI. CDR3 residues: CASSPRAATNEQFF. The CDR3, as DNA: TGTGCCAGCTCACCCCGGGCCGCGACCAATGAGCAGTTCTTC.

The chain couples TRBV20-1 to TRBJ2-5; D is possibly TRBD1 or TRBD2 (5 bases each). Germline CDR1 and CDR2: DFQATT and SNEGSKA (reference sequence). Trimming took 2 bases from V and 1 from J, leaving 14 bases between them. The CDR3 loop spans 15 amino acids. The CDR3 region is CSARPPWGFQETQYF. The CDR3 DNA is TGCAGTGCTAGACCCCCCTGGGGGTTCCAAGAGACCCAGTACTTC.

This clonotype has more than one count but fewer than ten. The junction departs from germline at one end; a sequencing error may be responsible. The genes are TRBV20-1 and TRBJ2-3, with 7 nucleotides matching TRBD1. Germline CDR1 DFQATT, CDR2 SNEGSKA (reference sequence). The CDR3 consists of 11 residues. CDR3 sequence (DNA): TGCAGTGCCTCCCCCCGACAGGGTGAACATTTT. Protein sequence: CSASPRQGEHF.

At least ten counts were recorded for this clonotype. The V gene is TRBV6-5, the J gene TRBJ1-6, with no clear D. The V end was cut by 0 bases, the J end by 0 bases, with 12 bases between. From germline, CDR1 is MNHEY and CDR2 SVGAGI. CDR3 length equals 18 residues. The CDR3 nucleotides read TGTGCCAGCAGTTACTCCCGGCAGGCCAGCTCCTATAATTCACCCCTCCACTTT. As protein: CASSYSRQASSYNSPLHF.

This clonotype was detected ten times or more. The V call is TRBV7-2, the J call TRBJ2-7; 8 bases are a match to TRBD1. The germline V gene has CDR1 SGHTA and CDR2 FQGNSA. V shed 4 bases, J shed 5 bases, and the junction held 7 bases outside the gene matches. CDR3 length equals 14 residues. CDR3 bases: TGTGCCAGCAGCTATTCAAGGACAGGGAACGAGCAGTACTTC. This gives the protein CASSYSRTGNEQYF.

This clonotype was detected only a few times. V and J are TRBV20-1 and TRBJ2-1; D possibly matches TRBD1 or TRBD2 (5 bases each). In germline, CDR1 is DFQATT, CDR2 SNEGSKA (reference sequence). The CDR3 length is 14 residues. The V end was cut by 2 bases, the J end by 1 base, with 9 bases between. As DNA, the CDR3 is TGCAGTGCTAGACGGGACGAGTCCTACAATGAGCAGTTCTTC. It translates to CSARRDESYNEQFF.

This clonotype has at least ten counts. CDR3 sequence: CASSPGSPGNEKLFF. The CDR3 DNA reads as TGTGCCAGCAGCCCTGGCTCCCCCGGCAATGAAAAACTGTTTTTT. The V gene is TRBV7-9, the J gene TRBJ1-4; D gene unclear. The CDR3 length is 15 residues. CDR1 and CDR2 (germline): SEHNR, FQNEAQ (reference sequence). V gave up 5 bases and J gave up 5 bases, with 15 bases separating them. Full variable domain (missing parts from reference TRBV7-9 and TRBJ1-4): DTGVSQNPRHKITKRGQNVTFRCDPISEHNRLYWYRQTLGQGPEFLTYFQNEAQLEKSRLLSDRFSAERPKGSFSTLEIQRTEQGDSAMYLCASSPGSPGNEKLFFGSGTQLSVL.

The V call is TRBV20-1, the J call TRBJ2-3, with 8 nucleotides matching TRBD1. This CDR3 region has 14 residues. With 5 bases clipped from V and 2 bases from J, the junction kept 6 bases outside the gene matches. Per the germline V gene, CDR1 is DFQATT and CDR2 is SNEGSKA (reference sequence). The CDR3 DNA reads as TGCAGTGCTCGGGGACAGGATTACACAGATACGCAGTATTTT. Translated, it gives CSARGQDYTDTQYF.

This clonotype has only a few counts. This chain links TRBV6-1 with TRBJ2-3; 8 bases match TRBD2. Per germline, CDR1 MNHNS and CDR2 SASEGT. V lost 5 bases to trimming and J lost 3 bases; unmatched junction nucleotides: 10. The length of the CDR3 is 16 residues. The CDR3 loop reads CASSPREGRRTDTQYF. DNA for the CDR3: TGTGCCAGCAGTCCCCGGGAGGGACGGAGGACAGATACGCAGTATTTT.

The chain carries TRBV7-2 and TRBJ2-2; D might be TRBD2 (6 bases). Trimming removed 5 bases at V and 4 bases at J, with 17 bases between. CDR3 length equals 16 residues. Per the germline V gene, CDR1 is SGHTA and CDR2 is FQGNSA. CDR3 sequence (DNA): TGTGCCAGCAGCCCCCAGGGCTGGGGAGGCACCGGGGAGCTGTTTTTT. Translated, it gives CASSPQGWGGTGELFF.

This clonotype was found many times. The chain employs TRBV12-3 or TRBV12-4 and TRBJ1-3, with D uncertain. The CDR3 totals 16 residues. V dropped 3 bases and J dropped 0 bases, with 12 bases sitting between them. The CDR3 nucleotides are TGTGCCAGCAGTTTTTCCCGGGTCCTCTCTGGAAACACCATATATTTT. Translation: CASSFSRVLSGNTIYF.

The genes are TRBV6-1 and TRBJ1-2, with D hard to call. Germline V gene data show CDR1 as MNHNS and CDR2 as SASEGT. The CDR3 has 13 residues. V was clipped by 7 bases and J by 4 bases, with 13 bases between them. The CDR3, as DNA: TGTGCCAGCATCCCTCCATTCCTCTATGGCTACACCTTC. This encodes CASIPPFLYGYTF.

The V gene is TRBV28, the J gene TRBJ2-5; tentatively, D is TRBD1 (6 bases). CDR3 length equals 13 residues. CDR1 and CDR2 from the germline V gene are MDHEN and SYDVKM. Trimming cost V 6 bases and J 9 bases, with 17 bases left between them. The DNA for the CDR3 is TGTGCCAGCAGACAGGGATACTCAAGGGCCCAGTACTTC. It codes for CASRQGYSRAQYF.

This clonotype has ten or more counts. This chain joins TRBV20-1 and TRBJ2-7, with 11 bases lining up with TRBD1. Losses at the gene ends were 3 bases for V and 8 bases for J; bases not matched to a gene: 12. Germline V CDR1 and CDR2: DFQATT, SNEGSKA (reference sequence). The length of the CDR3 is 15 residues. CDR3 sequence reads: CSASNPGTGGLKQYF. The CDR3 coding sequence is TGCAGTGCTAGTAACCCCGGGACAGGGGGACTCAAGCAGTACTTC.

This clonotype has just a few counts. The gene calls are TRBV20-1 and TRBJ2-5; weak D call: TRBD2 (5 bases). The CDR3 has 14 amino acids. Germline V gene data show CDR1 as DFQATT and CDR2 as SNEGSKA (reference sequence). V lost 3 bases, J lost 5 bases, and 16 bases lay in between. The CDR3 DNA follows: TGCAGTGCTAGTTGGACTCCGGCAAACGAGACCCAGTACTTC. As protein: CSASWTPANETQYF.

The chain is built from TRBV12-3 or TRBV12-4 and TRBJ2-7; D might be TRBD1 or TRBD2, each matching 5 bases. V lost 2 bases to trimming and J lost 9 bases, with 11 bases between them. This CDR3 region has 12 residues. This CDR3 reads CASSLRWGSQYF. In DNA, the CDR3 is TGTGCCAGCAGTTTAAGATGGGGGTCGCAGTACTTC.

This clonotype was observed at least ten times. This chain uses TRBV4-2 with TRBJ2-1, with D tentatively TRBD2 (6 bases). Germline V gene data show CDR1 as LGHNA and CDR2 as YNFKEQ. The CDR3 length is 14 residues. The V end lost 2 bases, the J end lost 10 bases, and 15 bases lay between the germline ends. The CDR3 protein is CASSQSLARDEQFF. In DNA form, the CDR3 reads TGTGCCAGCAGCCAATCCCTAGCGCGGGACGAGCAGTTCTTC.

This clonotype turned up a few times. The chain has TRBV5-4 and TRBJ2-6, with 9 bases aligning to TRBD2. CDR3 size: 19 residues. Trimming took 0 bases from V and 0 from J; bases not matched to a gene: 7. From germline, CDR1 is SGHNT and CDR2 YYREEE (reference sequence). The DNA for the CDR3 is TGTGCCAGCAGCTTGGTTTCGGCGGGGGGGTACTCTGGGGCCAACGTCCTGACTTTC. It is translated as CASSLVSAGGYSGANVLTF.

V gene TRBV4-1 combines with J gene TRBJ2-2, with a possible D match to TRBD1 (5 bases). Germline values: CDR1 MGHRA, CDR2 YSYEKL. Trimming took 3 bases from V and 7 from J, leaving 12 bases between them. This CDR3 has 14 residues. The CDR3 protein is CASSQTQVDGELFF. The CDR3 DNA is TGCGCCAGCAGCCAGACACAGGTGGACGGGGAGCTGTTTTTT.

Only a few counts were recorded for this clonotype. The rearrangement uses TRBV12-3 or TRBV12-4 and TRBJ2-2; no clear D gene. Trimming pared 2 bases from V and 4 bases from J, leaving 14 bases between. This CDR3 has 16 amino acids. The CDR3 loop is CASSLLAPPSTGELFF. CDR3 nucleotide sequence: TGTGCCAGCAGTTTATTGGCCCCTCCCTCCACCGGGGAGCTGTTTTTT.

The V gene is TRBV20-1, the J gene TRBJ2-7; D is unclear. This CDR3 is built from 15 residues. V was clipped by 0 bases and J by 0 bases, with 12 bases between them. Looked up from germline, CDR1 is DFQATT and CDR2 is SNEGSKA (reference sequence). CDR3 nucleotides: TGCAGTGCTAGAGATCGCGAGCAAAGCTCCTACGAGCAGTACTTC. Its translation: CSARDREQSSYEQYF.

The rearrangement links TRBV4-2 to TRBJ1-2; D remains ambiguous. The CDR3 loop spans 12 amino acids. The V gene lost 0 bases and the J gene lost 4 bases, with 3 bases spanning the gap. Germline CDR1 reads LGHNA; CDR2 reads YNFKEQ. The CDR3 spells CASSQDAYGYTF. Written as DNA, the CDR3 is TGTGCCAGCAGCCAAGACGCCTATGGCTACACCTTC.

This clonotype was observed at least ten times. The chain has TRBV6-5 and TRBJ2-7; D possibly matches TRBD1 or TRBD2 (5 bases each). Per the germline V gene, CDR1 is MNHEY and CDR2 is SVGAGI. This CDR3 has 15 amino acids. With 6 bases removed from V and 1 base from J, the gap between germline ends came to 16 bases. CDR3 DNA sequence: TGTGCCAGCAGCTTATACCGGGACCCTTCCTACGAGCAGTACTTC. Translated: CASSLYRDPSYEQYF.